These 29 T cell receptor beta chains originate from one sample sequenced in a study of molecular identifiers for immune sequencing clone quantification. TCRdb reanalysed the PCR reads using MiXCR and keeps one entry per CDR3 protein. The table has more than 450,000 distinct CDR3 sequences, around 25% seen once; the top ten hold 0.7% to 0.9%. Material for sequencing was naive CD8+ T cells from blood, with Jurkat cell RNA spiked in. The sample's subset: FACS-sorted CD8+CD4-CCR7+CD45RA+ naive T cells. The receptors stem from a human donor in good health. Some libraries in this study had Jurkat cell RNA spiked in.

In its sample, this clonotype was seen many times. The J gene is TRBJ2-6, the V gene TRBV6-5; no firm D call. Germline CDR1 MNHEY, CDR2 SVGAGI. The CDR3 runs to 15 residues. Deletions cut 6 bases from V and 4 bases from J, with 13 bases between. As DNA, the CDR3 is TGTGCCAGCAGAACGTCGCCAACGGGGGCCAACGTCCTGACTTTC. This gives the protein CASRTSPTGANVLTF.

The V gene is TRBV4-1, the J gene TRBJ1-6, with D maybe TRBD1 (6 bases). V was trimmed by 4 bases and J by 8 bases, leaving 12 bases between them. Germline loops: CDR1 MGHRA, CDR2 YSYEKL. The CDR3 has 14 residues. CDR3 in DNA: TGCGCCAGCAGCCCAGCTGGGGGGCATTCACCCCTCCACTTT. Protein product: CASSPAGGHSPLHF.

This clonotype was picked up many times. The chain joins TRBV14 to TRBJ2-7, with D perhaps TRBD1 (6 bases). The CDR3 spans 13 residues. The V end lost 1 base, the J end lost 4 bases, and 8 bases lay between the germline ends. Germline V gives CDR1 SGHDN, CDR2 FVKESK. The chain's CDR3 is CASSQATGYEQYF. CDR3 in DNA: TGTGCCAGCAGCCAAGCCACAGGGTACGAGCAGTACTTC.

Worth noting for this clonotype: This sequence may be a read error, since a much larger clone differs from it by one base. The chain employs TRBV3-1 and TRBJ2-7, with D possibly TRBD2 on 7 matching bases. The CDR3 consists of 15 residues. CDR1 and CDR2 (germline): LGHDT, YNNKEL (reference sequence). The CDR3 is CAGSFGRGPAYEQYF. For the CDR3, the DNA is TGTGCCGGCAGCTTTGGGCGGGGGCCGGCCTACGAGCAGTACTTC.

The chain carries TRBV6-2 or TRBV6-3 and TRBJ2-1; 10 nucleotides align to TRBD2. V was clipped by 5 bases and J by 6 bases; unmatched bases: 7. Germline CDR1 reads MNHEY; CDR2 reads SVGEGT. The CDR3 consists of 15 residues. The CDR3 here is CASSVLAGVSNEQFF. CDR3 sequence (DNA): TGTGCCAGCAGTGTTCTAGCGGGAGTAAGCAATGAGCAGTTCTTC.

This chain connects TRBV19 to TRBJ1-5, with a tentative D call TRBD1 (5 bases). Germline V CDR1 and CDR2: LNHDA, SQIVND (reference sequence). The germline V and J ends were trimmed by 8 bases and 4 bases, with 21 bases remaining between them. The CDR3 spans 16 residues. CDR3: CASSYGTLGENQPQHF. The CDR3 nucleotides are TGTGCCAGTTCCTACGGCACTTTAGGGGAGAATCAGCCCCAGCATTTT.

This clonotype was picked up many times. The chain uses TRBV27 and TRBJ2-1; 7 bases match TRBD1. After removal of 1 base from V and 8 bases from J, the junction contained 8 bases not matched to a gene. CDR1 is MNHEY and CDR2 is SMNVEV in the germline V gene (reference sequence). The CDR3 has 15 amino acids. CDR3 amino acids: CASSLLRDRDHEQFF. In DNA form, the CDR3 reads TGTGCCAGCAGTTTATTGCGAGACAGGGACCATGAGCAGTTCTTC.

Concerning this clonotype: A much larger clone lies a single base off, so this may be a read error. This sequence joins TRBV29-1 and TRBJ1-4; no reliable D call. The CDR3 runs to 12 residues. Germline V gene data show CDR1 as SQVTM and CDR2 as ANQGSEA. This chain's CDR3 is CSGRTSHEKLLF. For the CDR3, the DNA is TGCAGCGGCCGGACCTCACATGAAAAACTGCTTTTT.

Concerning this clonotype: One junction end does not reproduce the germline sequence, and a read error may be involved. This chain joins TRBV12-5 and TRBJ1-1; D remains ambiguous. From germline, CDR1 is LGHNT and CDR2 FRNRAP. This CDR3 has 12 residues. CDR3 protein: CAGGFPGTEAFF. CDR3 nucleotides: TGTGCTGGTGGTTTTCCGGGCACCGAAGCTTTCTTT.

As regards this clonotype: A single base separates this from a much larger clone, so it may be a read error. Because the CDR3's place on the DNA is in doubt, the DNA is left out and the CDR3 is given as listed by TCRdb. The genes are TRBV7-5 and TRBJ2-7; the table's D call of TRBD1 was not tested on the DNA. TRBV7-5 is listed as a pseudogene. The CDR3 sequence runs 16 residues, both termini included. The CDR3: CISVPEVPPDNYEQYF.

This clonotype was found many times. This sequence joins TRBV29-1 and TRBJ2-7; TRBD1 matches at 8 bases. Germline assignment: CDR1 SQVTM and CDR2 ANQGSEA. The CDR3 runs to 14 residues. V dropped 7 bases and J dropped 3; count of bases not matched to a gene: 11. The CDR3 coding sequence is TGCAGCGCAGCTCAACGAGACAGGGGCTACGAGCAGTACTTC. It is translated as CSAAQRDRGYEQYF.

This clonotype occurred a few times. The CDR3 here is CASSLRLTAHQETQYF. As DNA, the CDR3 is TGTGCCAGCAGCTTACGACTGACAGCTCACCAAGAGACCCAGTACTTC. This chain connects TRBV7-9 to TRBJ2-5; D may be TRBD1 (5 bases). Looked up from germline, CDR1 is SEHNR and CDR2 is FQNEAQ (reference sequence). This CDR3 comprises 16 residues. The V and J ends lost 2 bases and 0 bases respectively, with 13 bases between them.

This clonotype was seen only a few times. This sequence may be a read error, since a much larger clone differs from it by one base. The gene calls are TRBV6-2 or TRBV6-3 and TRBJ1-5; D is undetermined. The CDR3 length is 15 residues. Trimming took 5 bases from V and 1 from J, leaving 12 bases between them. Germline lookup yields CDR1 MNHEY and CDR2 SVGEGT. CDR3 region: CASSPPARSNQPQHF. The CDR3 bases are TGTGCCAGCAGTCCTCCCGCCAGAAGCAATCAGCCCCAGCATTTT.

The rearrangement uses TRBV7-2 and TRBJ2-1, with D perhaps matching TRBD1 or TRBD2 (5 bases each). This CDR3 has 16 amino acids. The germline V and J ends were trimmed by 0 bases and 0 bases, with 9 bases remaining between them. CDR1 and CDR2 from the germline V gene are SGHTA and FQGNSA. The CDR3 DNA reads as TGTGCCAGCAGCTTAGCTATCGGGGCCTCCTACAATGAGCAGTTCTTC. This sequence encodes CASSLAIGASYNEQFF.

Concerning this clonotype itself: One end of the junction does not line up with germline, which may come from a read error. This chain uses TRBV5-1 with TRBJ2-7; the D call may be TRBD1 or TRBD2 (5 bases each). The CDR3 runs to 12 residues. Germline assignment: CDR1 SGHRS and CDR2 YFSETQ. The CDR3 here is CASGLGDYEQYF. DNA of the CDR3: TGCGCCAGCGGCTTGGGGGATTACGAGCAGTACTTC.

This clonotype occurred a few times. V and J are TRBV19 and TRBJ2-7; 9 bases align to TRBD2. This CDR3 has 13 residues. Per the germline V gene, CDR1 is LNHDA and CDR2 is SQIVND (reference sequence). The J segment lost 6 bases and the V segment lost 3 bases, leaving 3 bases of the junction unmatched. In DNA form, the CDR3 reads TGTGCCAGTAGTATTCTTAGCGGGAGCGAGCAGTACTTC. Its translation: CASSILSGSEQYF.

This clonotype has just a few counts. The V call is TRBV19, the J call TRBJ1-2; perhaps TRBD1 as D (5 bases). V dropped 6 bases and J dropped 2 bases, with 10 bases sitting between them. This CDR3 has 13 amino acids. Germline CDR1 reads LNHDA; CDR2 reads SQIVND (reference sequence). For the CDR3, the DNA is TGTGCCAGTAGGAAGGGGAGAAACTATGGCTACACCTTC. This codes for CASRKGRNYGYTF.

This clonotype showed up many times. The CDR3 region is CASSQGYDDGYTF. The CDR3 DNA sequence: TGTGCCAGCAGCCAGGGTTACGACGATGGCTACACCTTC. The V gene is TRBV4-2, the J gene TRBJ1-2; D ambiguous. With 3 bases removed from V and 6 bases from J, the gap between germline ends came to 11 bases. The CDR3 spans 13 residues. Per germline, CDR1 LGHNA and CDR2 YNFKEQ.

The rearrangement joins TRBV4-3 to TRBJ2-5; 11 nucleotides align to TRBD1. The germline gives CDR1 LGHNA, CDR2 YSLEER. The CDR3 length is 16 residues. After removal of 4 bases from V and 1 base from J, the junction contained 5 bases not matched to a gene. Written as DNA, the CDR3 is TGCGCCAGCAGCCCCGGGACAGGGGGATTCCAAGAGACCCAGTACTTC. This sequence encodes CASSPGTGGFQETQYF.

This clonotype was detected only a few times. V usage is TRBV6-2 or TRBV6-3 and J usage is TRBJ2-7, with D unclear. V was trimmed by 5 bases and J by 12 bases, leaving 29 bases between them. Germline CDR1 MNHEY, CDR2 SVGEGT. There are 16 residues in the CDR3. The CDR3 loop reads CASSHGSYRYNNNWYF. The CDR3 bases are TGTGCCAGCAGTCACGGGTCCTATCGGTATAACAACAATTGGTACTTC.

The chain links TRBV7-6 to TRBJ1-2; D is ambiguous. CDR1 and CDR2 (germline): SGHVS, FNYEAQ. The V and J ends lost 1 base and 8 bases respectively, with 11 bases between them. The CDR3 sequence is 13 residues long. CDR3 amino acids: CASSLGGEEGYTF. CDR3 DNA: TGTGCCAGCAGCTTAGGTGGGGAGGAAGGCTACACCTTC.

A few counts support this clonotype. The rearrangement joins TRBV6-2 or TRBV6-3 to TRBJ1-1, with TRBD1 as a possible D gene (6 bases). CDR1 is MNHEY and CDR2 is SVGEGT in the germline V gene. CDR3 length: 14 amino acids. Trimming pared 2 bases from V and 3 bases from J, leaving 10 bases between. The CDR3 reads CASSYGGAYTEAFF. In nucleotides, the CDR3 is TGTGCCAGCAGTTACGGGGGGGCGTACACTGAAGCTTTCTTT.

DNA of the CDR3: TGTGCCAGTAGTATTGCGATGGGACTCTACGAGCAGTACTTC. Translated, it gives CASSIAMGLYEQYF. V gene TRBV19 combines with J gene TRBJ2-7, with D tentatively TRBD2 (6 bases). Trimming shortened V by 3 bases and J by 3 bases, and 12 bases separated the two germline ends. This CDR3 is built from 14 residues. The germline V gene encodes CDR1 LNHDA and CDR2 SQIVND (reference sequence).

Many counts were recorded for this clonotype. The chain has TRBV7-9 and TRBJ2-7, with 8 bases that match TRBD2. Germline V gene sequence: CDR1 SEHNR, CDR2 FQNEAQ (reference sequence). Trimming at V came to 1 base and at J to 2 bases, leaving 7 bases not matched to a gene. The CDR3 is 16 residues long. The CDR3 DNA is TGTGCCAGCAGCTTAGTTGATGCGGGAGGCCCCTACGAGCAGTACTTC. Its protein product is CASSLVDAGGPYEQYF.

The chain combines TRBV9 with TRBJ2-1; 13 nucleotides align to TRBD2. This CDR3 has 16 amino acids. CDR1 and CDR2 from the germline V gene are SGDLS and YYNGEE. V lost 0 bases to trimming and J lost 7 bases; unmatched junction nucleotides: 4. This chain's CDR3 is CASSVAGLAGPNEQFF. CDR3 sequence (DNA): TGTGCCAGCAGCGTAGCGGGACTAGCGGGGCCTAATGAGCAGTTCTTC.

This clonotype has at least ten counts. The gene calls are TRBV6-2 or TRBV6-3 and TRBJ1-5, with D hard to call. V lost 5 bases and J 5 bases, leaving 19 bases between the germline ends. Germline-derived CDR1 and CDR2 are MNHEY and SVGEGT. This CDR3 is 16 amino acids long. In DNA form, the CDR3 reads TGTGCCAGCAGTCTGCAGACCCAAAGCTCTCATCAGCCCCAGCATTTT. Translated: CASSLQTQSSHQPQHF.

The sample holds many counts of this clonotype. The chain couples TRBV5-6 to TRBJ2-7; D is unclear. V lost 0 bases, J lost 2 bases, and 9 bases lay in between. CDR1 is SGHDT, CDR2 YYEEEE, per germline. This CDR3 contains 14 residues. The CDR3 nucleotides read TGTGCCAGCAGCTTGGAACGCCGGACCTACGAGCAGTACTTC. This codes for CASSLERRTYEQYF.

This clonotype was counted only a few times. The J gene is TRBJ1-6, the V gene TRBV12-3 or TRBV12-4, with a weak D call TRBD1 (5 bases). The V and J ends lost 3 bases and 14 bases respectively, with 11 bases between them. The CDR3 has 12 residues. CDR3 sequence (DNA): TGTGCCAGCAGTTTGGTTGGGGCGGCCCTCCACTTT. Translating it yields CASSLVGAALHF.

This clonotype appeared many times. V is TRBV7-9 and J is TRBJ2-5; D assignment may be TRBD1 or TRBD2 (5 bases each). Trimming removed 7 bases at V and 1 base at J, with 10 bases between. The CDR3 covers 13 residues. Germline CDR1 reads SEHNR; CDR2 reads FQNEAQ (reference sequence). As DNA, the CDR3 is TGTGCCAGCATCAGGGACCCCCAAGAGACCCAGTACTTC. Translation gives CASIRDPQETQYF.